This T cell receptor beta chain was captured by sequencing in a study of lymphopenia after photon versus proton radiotherapy. Overall study results and limits: Oligoclonal CD8+ Temra expansion after nadir drove photon patients' diversity drop. Authors raise, but do not show, better survival with proton therapy. Photon-treated patients lost naive T cells and TCR diversity; proton-treated stayed stable.

TCRdb's table, derived via immunoSEQ multiplex PCR, lists solely in-frame clones and lacks some. The data hold tens of thousands of clones, with around 84% observed a single time. Of note for this clone: Its antigen is undetermined.

The sequencing here drew on peripheral blood, taken from a patient treated with proton-based radiotherapy. This TCR was recovered from an older woman with pancreatic cancer. Some clones in this sample may be carry-over from other donors' samples.

As DNA, the CDR3 is TGTGCCAGTACCTCACAGGGATCCGGGGAGCTGTTTTTT. This gives the protein CASTSQGSGELFF. This chain joins TRBV19 and TRBJ2-2; D may be TRBD1 (6 bases). Trimming took 7 bases from V and 6 from J, leaving 12 bases between them. CDR1 LNHDA and CDR2 SQIVND come from the germline V gene (reference sequence). The CDR3 covers 13 residues.